The entry below gives a single T cell receptor (beta chain) sequence along with its context. Its antigen remains unidentified. No base-level quality is on record; no much larger clone is a single base apart. Each collaborating institution followed its own protocols to collect whole blood in K2EDTA tubes. Collaborator samples were shipped for TCRbeta analysis as frozen whole blood, isolated PBMCs, or DNA extracted from either sample type. The source of the sample is a study of blood T cell repertoires in COVID-19 (dated by TCRdb to the early 2020s). Study-level background: Samples covering the acute and convalescent phases of COVID-19 were provided by collaborators in the United States, Italy and Spain. The samples were drawn from the first 160 participants of the ongoing ImmuneRACE study and from 1,254 subjects provided by 6 global collaborators. Deeply sampled blood TCRbeta repertoires from subjects exposed to, actively infected with, or recovered from COVID-19 were included in the dataset. The material from the prospective study consisted of cDNA or gDNA derived from T cells, B-cell-depleted T cells, or PBMCs. Where HLA class I and class II types were available, the types were taken from metadata supplied by the sample provider, not from assay-based typing. Nearly every sample came with metadata listing a de-identified subject ID, COVID-19 status, age in years and sex. A freely available public database, intended as a resource for researchers studying the immune response to SARS-CoV-2, is where the repertoires were released. Overall results and qualifications from the work: The quantity of clinical and demographic metadata differed by source and by participant and was supplied without curation.

There are 14 amino acids in the CDR3, from cysteine to phenylalanine inclusive. Of all the DNA, just the CDR3 is kept, 42 bases in frame from base 1. Cut back by 3 bases and 1 base, the V and J ends lie 9 bases apart. The germline V gene encodes CDR1 MNHEY and CDR2 SMNVEV (reference sequence). TCRbeta CDR3 regions were amplified from genomic DNA by means of the immunoSEQ Assay, a bias-controlled multiplex PCR. As for the authors' bioinformatics: The number of nucleated cells in each sample was estimated from the amplification of reference gene primers within the assay. To quantify the absolute abundance of each unique TCRbeta CDR3 rearrangement, sequence reads were collapsed and filtered. For each sample, productive Simpson clonality was calculated as the square root of Simpson's diversity index over productive rearrangements. The table was pulled from immuneACCESS by TCRdb, which kept in-frame rearrangements only. Such tables lose some clones; where checked, under half of the loss comes from unresolved V genes, and the rest has no known cause. V, J and clone size are those of that table, while D and trimming were read from the DNA. The table for this sample lists 270,000 or so clones; about 85% of them were counted only once. The biggest ten clones account for about an eighth of the sample.

The rearranged segments are TRBV27 and TRBJ1-1; the D gene cannot be named for sure. This sequence originates from a human donor in a cohort sampled during active COVID-19. What was sequenced was peripheral blood. The CDR3 protein: CASSFRPGNTEAFF. The DNA is TGTGCCAGCAGTTTTCGGCCAGGGAACACTGAAGCTTTCTTT.